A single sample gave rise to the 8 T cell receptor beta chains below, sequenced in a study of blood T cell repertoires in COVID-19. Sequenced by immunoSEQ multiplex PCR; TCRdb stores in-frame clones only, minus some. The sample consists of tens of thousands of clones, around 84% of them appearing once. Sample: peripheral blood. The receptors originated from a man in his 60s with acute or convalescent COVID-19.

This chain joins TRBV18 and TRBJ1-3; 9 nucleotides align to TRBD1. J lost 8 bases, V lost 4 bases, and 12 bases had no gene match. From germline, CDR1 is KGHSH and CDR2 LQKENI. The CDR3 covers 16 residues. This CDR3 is CASSQLNYRGPDTIYF. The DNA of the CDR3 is TGTGCCAGCTCACAACTGAATTACAGGGGGCCGGACACCATATATTTT.

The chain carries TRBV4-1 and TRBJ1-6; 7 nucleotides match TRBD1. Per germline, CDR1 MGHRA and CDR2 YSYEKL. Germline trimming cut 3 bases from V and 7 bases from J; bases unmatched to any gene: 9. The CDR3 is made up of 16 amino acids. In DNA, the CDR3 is TGCGCCAGCAGCCAGGACCTACAGGGGAGGAATTCACCCCTCCACTTT. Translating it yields CASSQDLQGRNSPLHF.

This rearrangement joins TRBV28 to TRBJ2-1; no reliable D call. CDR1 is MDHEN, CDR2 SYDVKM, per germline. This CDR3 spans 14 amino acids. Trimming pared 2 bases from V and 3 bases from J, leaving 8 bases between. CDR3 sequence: CASSLNYFYNEQFF. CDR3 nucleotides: TGTGCCAGCAGTTTAAACTACTTCTACAATGAGCAGTTCTTC.

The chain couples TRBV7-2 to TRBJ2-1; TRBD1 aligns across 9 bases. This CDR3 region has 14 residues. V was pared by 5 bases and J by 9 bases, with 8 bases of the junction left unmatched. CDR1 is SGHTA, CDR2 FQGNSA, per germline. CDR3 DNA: TGTGCCAGCAGCCCGGGACAGGGTGCCAGTGAGCAGTTCTTC. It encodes CASSPGQGASEQFF.

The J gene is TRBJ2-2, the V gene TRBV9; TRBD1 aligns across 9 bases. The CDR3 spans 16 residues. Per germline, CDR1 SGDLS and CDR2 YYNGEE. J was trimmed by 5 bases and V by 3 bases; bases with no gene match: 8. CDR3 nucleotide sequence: TGTGCCAGCAGCGCCGGACAGGGGCCGGGAACCGGGGAGCTGTTTTTT. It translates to CASSAGQGPGTGELFF.

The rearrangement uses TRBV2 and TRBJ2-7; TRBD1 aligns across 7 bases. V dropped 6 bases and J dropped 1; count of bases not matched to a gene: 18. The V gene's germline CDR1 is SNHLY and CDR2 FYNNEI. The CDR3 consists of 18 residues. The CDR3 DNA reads TGTGCCAGCAGGCGCACTCTCCCCGCCGGGACAGCTTCCTACGAGCAGTACTTC. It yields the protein CASRRTLPAGTASYEQYF. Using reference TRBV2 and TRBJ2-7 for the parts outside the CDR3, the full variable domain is EPEVTQTPSHQVTQMGQEVILRCVPISNHLYFYWYRQILGQKVEFLVSFYNNEISEKSEIFDDQFSVERPDGSNFTLKIRSTKLEDSAMYFCASRRTLPAGTASYEQYFGPGTRLTVT.

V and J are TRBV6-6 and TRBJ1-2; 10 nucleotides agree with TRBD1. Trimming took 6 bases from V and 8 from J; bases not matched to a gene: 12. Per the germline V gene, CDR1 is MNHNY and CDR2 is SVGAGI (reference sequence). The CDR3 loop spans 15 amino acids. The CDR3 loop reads CASRRQGAESRGYTF. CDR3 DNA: TGTGCCAGCAGGCGACAGGGGGCTGAATCACGGGGCTACACCTTC.

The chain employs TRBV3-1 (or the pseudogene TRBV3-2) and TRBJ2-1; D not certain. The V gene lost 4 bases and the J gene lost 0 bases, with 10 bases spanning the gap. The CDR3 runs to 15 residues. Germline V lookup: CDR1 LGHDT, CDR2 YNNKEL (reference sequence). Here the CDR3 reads CASSLLGFSYNEQFF. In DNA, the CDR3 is TGTGCCAGCAGCCTCCTTGGCTTCTCCTACAATGAGCAGTTCTTC.